The 32 T cell receptor beta chains presented below share a single source sample, sequenced in a study of PD-1 blockade in classical Hodgkin lymphoma. All patients relapsed after autologous stem cell transplantation, and brentuximab vedotin exposure varied. TCRdb's copy holds only in-frame clones and misses some; the assay was immunoSEQ multiplex PCR. This sample yields about 59,000 clones, of which over 85% are seen a single time; approximately 9.8% belongs to the top ten. This specimen consisted of peripheral blood mononuclear cells (PBMCs), obtained at baseline. The origin of the receptors is a human donor with classical Hodgkin lymphoma.

The chain carries TRBV29-1 and TRBJ2-7; 7 bases are shared with TRBD2. V dropped 4 bases and J dropped 0; count of bases not matched to a gene: 3. The CDR3 has 13 amino acids. Germline V gene data show CDR1 as SQVTM and CDR2 as ANQGSEA. DNA of the CDR3: TGCAGCGTTGCTCCGGGGGGCTCCTACGAGCAGTACTTC. Amino acid sequence: CSVAPGGSYEQYF.

The V call is TRBV5-6, the J call TRBJ2-7, with 8 bases aligning to TRBD2. The germline CDR1 and CDR2 sequences are SGHDT and YYEEEE. With V trimmed by 1 base and J by 2 bases, 11 bases remained unmatched. The length of the CDR3 is 17 residues. The CDR3 loop reads CASSLFRGGTSTYEQYF. CDR3 in DNA: TGTGCCAGCAGCTTGTTCCGGGGGGGAACCTCAACCTACGAGCAGTACTTC.

The chain recombines TRBV6-4 with TRBJ2-7; D perhaps matches TRBD1 (5 bases). Trimming pared 0 bases from V and 3 bases from J, leaving 15 bases between. This CDR3 contains 16 residues. CDR1 MRHNA and CDR2 SNTAGT come from the germline V gene. The CDR3 region has the DNA TGTGCCAGCAGTGACTCCGACGCTATAACAGGCTACGAGCAGTACTTC. This encodes CASSDSDAITGYEQYF.

This chain connects TRBV5-1 to TRBJ2-1; a weak D match, TRBD2 (5 bases). V lost 3 bases and J lost 9, with 22 bases in between. CDR1 SGHRS and CDR2 YFSETQ come from the germline V gene. The CDR3 is 16 amino acids. For the CDR3, the DNA is TGCGCCAGCAGCTCCCAAGAGGACTCTACCTCCCCTGAGCAGTTCTTC. Protein: CASSSQEDSTSPEQFF. The variable domain in full, completed from reference TRBV5-1 and TRBJ2-1, reads KAGVTQTPRYLIKTRGQQVTLSCSPISGHRSVSWYQQTPGQGLQFLFEYFSETQRNKGNFPGRFSGRQFSNSRSEMNVSTLELGDSALYLCASSSQEDSTSPEQFFGPGTRLTVL.

Written as DNA, the CDR3 is TGTGCCAGCAGAAGGACAGGGGGCTACACCTTC. Translating it yields CASRRTGGYTF. The chain links TRBV28 to TRBJ1-2; 8 nucleotides agree with TRBD1. The CDR3 loop spans 11 amino acids. The ends lost 6 bases at V and 8 bases at J; junction bases unmatched: 2. Looked up from germline, CDR1 is MDHEN and CDR2 is SYDVKM.

The chain recombines TRBV7-8 with TRBJ2-1; 10 nucleotides agree with TRBD2. After removal of 1 base from V and 5 bases from J, the junction contained 5 bases not matched to a gene. This CDR3 has 16 amino acids. Germline V CDR1 and CDR2: SGHVS, FQNEAQ. CDR3 region: CASSLGASGGHNEQFF. CDR3 nucleotides: TGTGCCAGCAGCTTAGGGGCTAGCGGGGGCCACAATGAGCAGTTCTTC.

The chain couples TRBV21-1 to TRBJ2-4; the D call TRBD1 from the table was never checked on the DNA. TRBV21-1 is a pseudogene locus. This CDR3 has 15 amino acids. CDR3 region: CASSRQVRTKNIQYF. CDR3 nucleotides: TGTGCCAGCAGCCGACAGGTGAGGACCAAAAACATTCAGTACTTC.

The rearrangement uses TRBV6-5 and TRBJ1-1; D remains ambiguous. The ends were cut back, 5 bases at V and 1 base at J, with 14 bases in the middle. CDR1 MNHEY and CDR2 SVGAGI come from the germline V gene. This CDR3 has 15 amino acids. The CDR3 sequence is CASSPPFVWNTEAFF. In DNA form, the CDR3 reads TGTGCCAGCAGTCCCCCCTTCGTATGGAACACTGAAGCTTTCTTT.

The rearrangement links TRBV5-5 to TRBJ1-1; D call uncertain. Germline V gene sequence: CDR1 SGHKS, CDR2 YYEKEE (reference sequence). The CDR3 covers 14 residues. Trimming took off 2 bases at V and 0 bases at J, with 8 bases between the two ends. CDR3 amino acids: CASSLKGLNTEAFF. CDR3 DNA sequence: TGTGCCAGCAGCTTAAAGGGATTGAACACTGAAGCTTTCTTT.

The V call is TRBV28, the J call TRBJ2-5, with unresolved D. This CDR3 is 14 amino acids long. Between the trimmed V and J ends, which lost 3 bases and 2 bases, there was a span of 10 bases. CDR1 and CDR2 (germline): MDHEN, SYDVKM. DNA of the CDR3: TGTGCCAGCAGTTTGCAGGACGATCAAGAGACCCAGTACTTC. Protein: CASSLQDDQETQYF.

The chain employs TRBV6-6 and TRBJ1-2, with a tentative D call TRBD1 (5 bases). In germline, CDR1 is MNHNY, CDR2 SVGAGI (reference sequence). Trimming removed 4 bases from V and 4 bases from J, with 19 bases in between. CDR3 length equals 16 residues. The CDR3 DNA reads as TGTGCCAGCAGTTTCCCCCTCCCAGACAGCATCTATGGCTACACCTTC. Amino acid sequence: CASSFPLPDSIYGYTF.

The chain recombines TRBV5-1 with TRBJ1-1, with 8 bases that match TRBD1. This CDR3 comprises 15 residues. Germline values: CDR1 SGHRS, CDR2 YFSETQ. Germline trimming cut 4 bases from V and 1 base from J; bases unmatched to any gene: 6. The CDR3 bases are TGCGCCAGCAGCGCGGGACAGGCTTCGAACACTGAAGCTTTCTTT. It codes for CASSAGQASNTEAFF. Full variable domain (outside the CDR3, taken from reference TRBV5-1 and TRBJ1-1): KAGVTQTPRYLIKTRGQQVTLSCSPISGHRSVSWYQQTPGQGLQFLFEYFSETQRNKGNFPGRFSGRQFSNSRSEMNVSTLELGDSALYLCASSAGQASNTEAFFGQGTRLTVV.

The genes are TRBV27 and TRBJ2-7; 7 bases match TRBD2. Unmatched junction bases numbered 8, after V lost 6 bases and J lost 6 bases. The germline V gene encodes CDR1 MNHEY and CDR2 SMNVEV (reference sequence). The CDR3 consists of 13 residues. The CDR3 nucleotides are TGTGCCAGCAGGCCCGGGACTATAAGCGAGCAGTACTTC. Translation gives CASRPGTISEQYF.

The V and J genes are TRBV9 and TRBJ2-3; TRBD2 might be the D (7 bases). This CDR3 comprises 16 residues. Germline V gives CDR1 SGDLS, CDR2 YYNGEE. Trimming took 0 bases from V and 5 from J, leaving 16 bases between them. In DNA form, the CDR3 reads TGTGCCAGCAGCGTAGCTTTTGGGGGGGCTTTAGATACGCAGTATTTT. Encoded protein: CASSVAFGGALDTQYF. Supplemented by reference TRBV9 and TRBJ2-3, the full variable domain reads DSGVTQTPKHLITATGQRVTLRCSPRSGDLSVYWYQQSLDQGLQFLIQYYNGEERAKGNILERFSAQQFPDLHSELNLSSLELGDSALYFCASSVAFGGALDTQYFGPGTRLTVL.

This chain uses TRBV5-1 with TRBJ2-7; unclear D gene. The CDR3 loop spans 13 amino acids. V was trimmed by 4 bases and J by 6 bases, leaving 14 bases between them. CDR1 is SGHRS, CDR2 YFSETQ, per germline. CDR3 DNA sequence: TGCGCCAGCAGCCCCGCCCGTCCCGGCGAGCAGTACTTC. Amino acids: CASSPARPGEQYF.

The genes are TRBV6-1 and TRBJ1-4, with D maybe TRBD1 (6 bases). The CDR3 length is 15 residues. Per the germline V gene, CDR1 is MNHNS and CDR2 is SASEGT. V was cut by 8 bases and J by 4 bases, with 17 bases left in between. The CDR3 nucleotides read TGTGCCAGCCGGGGGACTACAGGGAATAATGAAAAACTGTTTTTT. Protein: CASRGTTGNNEKLFF.

This chain links TRBV5-1 with TRBJ2-7; D not resolved. Trimming took 0 bases from V and 3 from J, leaving 10 bases between them. CDR1 SGHRS and CDR2 YFSETQ come from the germline V gene. This CDR3 is built from 14 residues. In DNA, the CDR3 is TGCGCCAGCAGCTTGGATCGCAACGACTACGAGCAGTACTTC. Protein: CASSLDRNDYEQYF.

This chain uses TRBV28 with TRBJ1-5; maybe TRBD1 (5 bases). Germline CDR1 and CDR2: MDHEN and SYDVKM. V was clipped by 5 bases and J by 3 bases, with 11 bases between them. The CDR3 has 14 amino acids. The chain's CDR3 is CASSLGGTNQPQHF. CDR3 in DNA: TGTGCCAGCAGTCTCGGGGGAACCAATCAGCCCCAGCATTTT.

The rearrangement links TRBV19 to TRBJ2-7, with 7 bases aligning to TRBD1. Unmatched junction bases numbered 8, after V lost 3 bases and J lost 3 bases. Looked up from germline, CDR1 is LNHDA and CDR2 is SQIVND (reference sequence). This CDR3 has 15 residues. The CDR3 DNA reads TGTGCCAGTAGTATGATAAGACAGGGCGGCTACGAGCAGTACTTC. This codes for CASSMIRQGGYEQYF.

V and J are TRBV7-9 and TRBJ2-1; D ambiguous. Trimming took off 5 bases at V and 0 bases at J, with 11 bases between the two ends. Germline V gene sequence: CDR1 SEHNR, CDR2 FQNEAQ (reference sequence). CDR3 length: 15 residues. The CDR3 region is CASSATGSSYNEQFF. CDR3 DNA sequence: TGTGCCAGCAGCGCTACGGGTAGCTCCTACAATGAGCAGTTCTTC.

The rearrangement links TRBV27 to TRBJ2-7; TRBD1 matches at 9 bases. V lost 1 base to trimming and J lost 4 bases; unmatched junction nucleotides: 5. Germline values: CDR1 MNHEY, CDR2 SMNVEV (reference sequence). The CDR3 loop spans 15 amino acids. CDR3 residues: CASSLYTGGPYEQYF. Here the CDR3 DNA reads TGTGCCAGCAGTTTATACACAGGGGGCCCGTACGAGCAGTACTTC.

This clone has only one observation. This chain connects TRBV10-3 to TRBJ2-7; D is perhaps TRBD1 (6 bases). Trimming cost V 9 bases and J 5 bases, with 17 bases left between them. Germline CDR1 is ENHRY and CDR2 is SYGVKD. The CDR3 spans 13 residues. The CDR3 coding sequence is TGTGCCATAAACAGGGTCTTCGCTGACGAGCAGTACTTC. Its protein is CAINRVFADEQYF.

About this clone: The CDR3 ends on some other residue instead of the conserved phenylalanine or tryptophan, so this is likely a read error. Because the CDR3's place on the DNA is in doubt, the DNA is left out and the CDR3 is given as listed by TCRdb. This chain joins TRBV7-9 and TRBJ1-2. The length of the CDR3 is 10 amino acids, counting both ends. Germline CDR1 is SEHNR and CDR2 is FQNEAQ (reference sequence). CDR3 residues: CASSLRGAAH.

The CDR3 region is CASSPRDSYEQYF. The DNA for the CDR3 is TGTGCCAGCAGTCCGCGGGACAGCTACGAGCAGTACTTC. This sequence joins TRBV6-1 and TRBJ2-7; D is perhaps TRBD1 (7 bases). Trimming took off 5 bases at V and 3 bases at J, with 11 bases between the two ends. Looked up from germline, CDR1 is MNHNS and CDR2 is SASEGT. The CDR3 sequence is 13 residues long.

The chain uses TRBV11-2 and TRBJ2-7; D unclear. CDR1 SGHAT and CDR2 FQNNGV come from the germline V gene. The CDR3 sequence is 15 residues long. V was cut by 0 bases and J by 0 bases, with 9 bases left in between. The CDR3 DNA is TGTGCCAGCAGCTTAGAACTGGGTTTCTCCTACGAGCAGTACTTC. Its protein product is CASSLELGFSYEQYF.

The J gene is TRBJ2-7, the V gene TRBV7-9, with a weak D call TRBD2 (5 bases). The CDR3 extends over 14 amino acids. Trimming took off 3 bases at V and 0 bases at J, with 9 bases between the two ends. CDR1 and CDR2 from the germline V gene are SEHNR and FQNEAQ (reference sequence). CDR3 sequence reads: CASSFSGDSYEQYF. Here the CDR3 DNA reads TGTGCCAGCAGCTTTTCCGGGGACTCCTACGAGCAGTACTTC.

The gene calls are TRBV4-1 and TRBJ1-3; 7 bases are a match to TRBD1. This CDR3 is 18 amino acids long. V dropped 3 bases and J dropped 0; count of bases not matched to a gene: 11. CDR1 is MGHRA, CDR2 YSYEKL, per germline. The CDR3 sequence is CASSHKNQGGSSGNTIYF. Written as DNA, the CDR3 is TGCGCCAGCAGCCACAAGAACCAGGGGGGGAGCTCTGGAAACACCATATATTTT.

V is TRBV29-1 and J is TRBJ2-7; D might be TRBD2 (6 bases). Germline CDR1 and CDR2: SQVTM and ANQGSEA. The CDR3 has 13 amino acids. Deletions cut 3 bases from V and 1 base from J, with 10 bases between. The chain's CDR3 is CSVDSGGSYEQYF. The CDR3 bases are TGCAGCGTTGACTCCGGGGGATCCTACGAGCAGTACTTC.

V and J are TRBV5-1 and TRBJ2-4, with D uncertain. Deletions cut 2 bases from V and 6 bases from J, with 9 bases between. CDR3 size: 13 residues. Per germline, CDR1 SGHRS and CDR2 YFSETQ. The CDR3 DNA follows: TGCGCCAGCAGCTTACAAACCAGAAACATTCAGTACTTC. This codes for CASSLQTRNIQYF.

As for this clone: The junction departs from germline at one end; a sequencing error may be responsible. The chain links TRBV7-7 to TRBJ2-1; D may be TRBD2 (6 bases). Germline V CDR1 and CDR2: SSHAT, FNYEAQ (reference sequence). The CDR3 runs 15 residues. The CDR3 DNA follows: TGTGCTAGCAGCCCACCTGGAGGGGATTGGGATGAGCAGTTCTTC. It yields the protein CASSPPGGDWDEQFF.

V usage is TRBV19 and J usage is TRBJ2-1, with unresolved D. From germline, CDR1 is LNHDA and CDR2 SQIVND (reference sequence). The CDR3 runs 14 residues. V was cut by 3 bases and J by 3 bases, with 9 bases left in between. The CDR3 sequence is CASSMSVGYNEQFF. DNA for the CDR3: TGTGCCAGTAGTATGAGTGTCGGCTACAATGAGCAGTTCTTC.

This chain connects TRBV9 to TRBJ2-3; D ambiguous. The CDR3 totals 15 residues. Germline-derived CDR1 and CDR2 are SGDLS and YYNGEE. The ends were cut back, 0 bases at V and 0 bases at J, with 8 bases in the middle. CDR3 DNA sequence: TGTGCCAGCAGCGTAGAAGACGGAAGCACAGATACGCAGTATTTT. Amino acids: CASSVEDGSTDTQYF.